This is a list of T cell receptor beta chains from one sample in a study of T cells in Graves' hyperthyroidism and ophthalmopathy. TCRdb recomputed calls from the multiplex PCR reads with MiXCR, one row per CDR3 protein. The data show hundreds of thousands of distinct CDR3 sequences, nearly 20% seen once. Sequenced material: blood. These receptors came from a man aged 35 to 55 with Graves' ophthalmopathy. The CDR3 runs from the conserved cysteine through the conserved F or W. The D gene is left open where the match is weak. Clone size is not always given. Where it is, it says once, few, many or a class for expanded clones.

d_call,v_call,cdr3_length,j_call,clone_size,cdr3_aa,cdr3_nt
NA,TRBV20-1,15,TRBJ2-5,many,CSARVFAGKLETQYF,TGCAGTGCTAGAGTATTTGCGGGGAAACTGGAGACCCAGTACTTC
NA,TRBV7-2,12,TRBJ2-1,NA,CASSPGASAEFF,TGTGCCAGCAGCCCAGGGGCCTCCGCGGAGTTCTTC
TRBD2,TRBV9,16,TRBJ2-1,NA,CASSASGGNIHNEQFF,TGTGCCAGCAGCGCTAGCGGGGGGAACATACACAATGAGCAGTTCTTC
TRBD2,TRBV10-2,14,TRBJ2-7,few,CASLPGTSAYEQYF,TGCGCCAGCCTACCGGGGACTAGCGCCTACGAGCAGTACTTC
TRBD2,TRBV27,15,TRBJ2-7,NA,CASSPLAGGVYEQYF,TGTGCCAGCAGTCCACTAGCGGGAGGGGTGTACGAGCAGTACTTC
NA,TRBV3-1,15,TRBJ2-3,many,CASSPRDSRTDTQYF,TGTGCCAGCAGTCCTCGGGACTCCCGCACAGATACGCAGTATTTT
NA,TRBV11-2,13,TRBJ1-2,NA,CASSRYGSYGYTF,TGTGCCAGCAGCCGGTACGGGTCCTATGGCTACACCTTC
NA,TRBV20-1,13,TRBJ2-5,many,CSAPGTSKETQYF,TGCAGTGCTCCCGGGACAAGTAAAGAGACCCAGTACTTC
NA,TRBV6-2/TRBV6-3,17,TRBJ2-6,NA,CASSYAWAAGGANVLTF,TGTGCCAGCAGTTACGCTTGGGCAGCTGGAGGGGCCAACGTCCTGACTTTC
NA,TRBV5-1,15,TRBJ2-2,NA,CASSLAGGETGELFF,TGCGCCAGCAGCTTGGCGGGGGGCGAGACCGGGGAGCTGTTTTTT
NA,TRBV7-8,13,TRBJ2-7,NA,CASSLNSFYEQYF,TGTGCCAGCAGCTTAAACAGTTTCTACGAGCAGTACTTC
NA,TRBV12-3/TRBV12-4,16,TRBJ2-2,NA,CASSFPGLMNTGELFF,TGTGCCAGCAGTTTTCCGGGACTCATGAACACCGGGGAGCTGTTTTTT
NA,TRBV4-1,14,TRBJ1-1,NA,CASSGLLRGTEAFF,TGCGCCAGCAGCGGCCTTCTCAGAGGCACTGAAGCTTTCTTT
TRBD1,TRBV11-2,14,TRBJ2-7,many,CASSPSTGINEQYF,TGTGCCAGCAGCCCCTCGACAGGGATCAACGAGCAGTACTTC
NA,TRBV7-9,17,TRBJ1-5,NA,CASSLAGVGNNNQPQHF,TGTGCCAGCAGCTTAGCGGGGGTGGGTAATAACAATCAGCCCCAGCATTTT
NA,TRBV6-1,17,TRBJ1-1,many,CASSEVSGAGGNTEAFF,TGTGCCAGCAGTGAAGTTTCGGGCGCGGGGGGGAACACTGAAGCTTTCTTT
NA,TRBV20-1,13,TRBJ1-1,NA,CSAITGSRTEAFF,TGCAGTGCCATCACAGGGAGTCGGACTGAAGCTTTCTTT
NA,TRBV11-2,14,TRBJ2-7,few,CASSFRGGTYEQYF,TGTGCCAGCAGCTTTAGAGGGGGGACCTACGAGCAGTACTTC
NA,TRBV6-8,16,TRBJ2-5,once,CASSYSALGGQETQYF,TGTGCCAGCAGTTACTCGGCTCTAGGAGGGCAAGAGACCCAGTACTTC
TRBD2,TRBV3-1,14,TRBJ2-1,NA,CASGLAGNYNEQFF,TGTGCCAGCGGACTAGCGGGCAACTACAATGAGCAGTTCTTC
NA,TRBV6-1,13,TRBJ2-7,NA,CASSPELAYEQYF,TGTGCCAGCAGCCCCGAGTTGGCCTACGAGCAGTACTTC
TRBD1,TRBV5-1,15,TRBJ1-5,many,CASSLGGQNNQPQHF,TGCGCCAGCAGCTTGGGGGGACAGAACAATCAGCCCCAGCATTTT
TRBD2,TRBV6-2/TRBV6-3,18,TRBJ2-3,NA,CASTYGTSGKGSTDTQYF,TGTGCCAGCACCTACGGGACTAGCGGGAAGGGGTCGACAGATACGCAGTATTTT
TRBD1,TRBV4-2,16,TRBJ1-2,NA,CASSQARTGWNYGYTF,TGTGCCAGCAGCCAAGCCAGGACAGGATGGAACTATGGCTACACCTTC
NA,TRBV12-3/TRBV12-4,14,TRBJ2-1,few,CASGRENPYNEQFF,TGTGCCAGCGGTAGGGAGAATCCCTACAATGAGCAGTTCTTC
NA,TRBV18,14,TRBJ1-1,many,CASSPRDGITEAFF,TGTGCCAGCTCACCCAGGGACGGGATAACTGAAGCTTTCTTT
TRBD2,TRBV6-1,15,TRBJ2-1,NA,CASSLSGGSNNEQFF,TGTGCCAGCAGCCTTAGCGGGGGGTCCAACAATGAGCAGTTCTTC
TRBD1,TRBV6-1,15,TRBJ1-1,NA,CASSRNRGVNTEAFF,TGTGCCAGCAGTAGAAACAGGGGGGTGAACACTGAAGCTTTCTTT
NA,TRBV3-1,14,TRBJ2-1,many,CASSPWGPNNEQFF,TGTGCCAGCAGCCCCTGGGGACCTAACAATGAGCAGTTCTTC
NA,TRBV2,15,TRBJ1-1,many,CASSDQGPQNTEAFF,TGTGCCAGCAGTGACCAGGGACCCCAGAACACTGAAGCTTTCTTT
TRBD2,TRBV2,16,TRBJ2-7,many,CASSTPRVAGTPRQYF,TGTGCCAGCAGTACCCCGAGGGTAGCGGGGACCCCGAGGCAGTACTTC
NA,TRBV2,13,TRBJ1-2,many,CASTGTRDYGYTF,TGTGCCAGCACCGGGACGAGGGACTATGGCTACACCTTC
TRBD2,TRBV30,16,TRBJ2-7,NA,CAWSPRTSGGIDEQYF,TGTGCCTGGAGTCCTAGGACTAGCGGGGGGATAGACGAGCAGTACTTC
TRBD1,TRBV19,13,TRBJ2-7,NA,CASSAGQGFEQYF,TGTGCCAGTAGTGCCGGACAGGGCTTCGAGCAGTACTTC
TRBD2,TRBV14,17,TRBJ2-7,NA,CASSLITGTSGNYEQYF,TGTGCCAGCAGCTTAATAACAGGGACTAGCGGGAATTACGAGCAGTACTTC
TRBD2,TRBV6-1,15,TRBJ2-5,few,CASRVASGSLETQYF,TGTGCCAGCAGAGTCGCTAGCGGGAGCCTGGAGACCCAGTACTTC
NA,TRBV20-1,15,TRBJ2-1,NA,CSARVGKSLYNEQFF,TGCAGTGCTAGAGTCGGCAAATCCCTATACAATGAGCAGTTCTTC
NA,TRBV10-3,12,TRBJ2-2,NA,CASLANTGELFF,TGTGCCTCCCTGGCGAACACCGGGGAGCTGTTTTTT
NA,TRBV28,14,TRBJ2-1,many,CASTLAPNPTEQFF,TGTGCCAGCACCCTAGCCCCCAACCCGACCGAGCAGTTCTTC
TRBD1,TRBV7-3,13,TRBJ2-2,many,CASSSTGTGELFF,TGTGCCAGCAGCTCGACAGGGACCGGGGAGCTGTTTTTT
NA,TRBV9,16,TRBJ2-2,NA,CASSGEGGGNTGELFF,TGTGCCAGCAGCGGCGAGGGTGGGGGGAACACCGGGGAGCTGTTTTTT
TRBD2,TRBV6-7,24,TRBJ2-1,NA,CASRFPGASGRVHSYNSSYNEQFF,TGTGCCAGCCGTTTTCCGGGCGCTAGCGGGAGGGTACATTCTTACAATAGCTCCTACAATGAGCAGTTCTTC
NA,TRBV5-1,15,TRBJ2-7,many,CASSLEVASSYEQYF,TGCGCCAGCAGCTTGGAAGTCGCTAGCTCCTACGAGCAGTACTTC
NA,TRBV10-3,13,TRBJ1-2,NA,CAISDVRQDGYTF,TGTGCCATCTCCGACGTACGGCAGGATGGCTACACCTTC
NA,TRBV5-6,16,TRBJ2-2,few,CASSSSGQGGTGELFF,TGTGCCAGCAGCTCCAGTGGACAAGGGGGGACCGGGGAGCTGTTTTTT
NA,TRBV19,14,TRBJ1-1,NA,CASSIDWRLTEAFF,TGTGCCAGTAGTATAGATTGGAGGTTAACTGAAGCTTTCTTT